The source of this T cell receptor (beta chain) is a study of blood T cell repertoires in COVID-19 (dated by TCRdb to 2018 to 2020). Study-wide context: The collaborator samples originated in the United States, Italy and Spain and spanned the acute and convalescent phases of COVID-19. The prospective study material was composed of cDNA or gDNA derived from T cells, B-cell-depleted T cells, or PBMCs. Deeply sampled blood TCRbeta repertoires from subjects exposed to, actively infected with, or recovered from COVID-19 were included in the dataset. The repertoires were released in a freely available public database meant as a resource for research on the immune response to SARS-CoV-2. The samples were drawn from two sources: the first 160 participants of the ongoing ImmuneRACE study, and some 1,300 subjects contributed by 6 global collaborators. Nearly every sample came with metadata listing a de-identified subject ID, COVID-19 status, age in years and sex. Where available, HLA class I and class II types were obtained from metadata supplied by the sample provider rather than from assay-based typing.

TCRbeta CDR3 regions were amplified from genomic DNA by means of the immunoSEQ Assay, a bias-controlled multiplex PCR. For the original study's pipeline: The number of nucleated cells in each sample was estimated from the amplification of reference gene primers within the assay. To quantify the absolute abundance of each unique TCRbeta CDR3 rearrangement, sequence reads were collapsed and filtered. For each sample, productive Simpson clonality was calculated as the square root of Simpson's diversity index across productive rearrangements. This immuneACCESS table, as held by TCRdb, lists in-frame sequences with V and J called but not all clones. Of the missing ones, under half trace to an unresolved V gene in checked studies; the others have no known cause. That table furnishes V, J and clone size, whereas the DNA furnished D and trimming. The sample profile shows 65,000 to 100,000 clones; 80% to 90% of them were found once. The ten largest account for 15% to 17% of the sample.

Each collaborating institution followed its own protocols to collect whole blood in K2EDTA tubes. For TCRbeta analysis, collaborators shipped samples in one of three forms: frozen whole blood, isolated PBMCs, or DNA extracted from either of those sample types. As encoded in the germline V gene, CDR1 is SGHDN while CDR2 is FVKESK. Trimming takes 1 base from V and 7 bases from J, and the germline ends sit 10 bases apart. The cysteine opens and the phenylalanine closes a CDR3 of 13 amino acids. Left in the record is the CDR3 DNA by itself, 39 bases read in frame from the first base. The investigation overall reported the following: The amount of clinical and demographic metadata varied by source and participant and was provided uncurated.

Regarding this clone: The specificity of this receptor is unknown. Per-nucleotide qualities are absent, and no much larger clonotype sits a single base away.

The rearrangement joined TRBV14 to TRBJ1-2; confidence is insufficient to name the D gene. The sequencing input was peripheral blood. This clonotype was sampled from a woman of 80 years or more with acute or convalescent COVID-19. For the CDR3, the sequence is CASSQGRRVGYTF. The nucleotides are TGTGCCAGCAGCCAAGGACGGAGGGTTGGCTACACCTTC.